Presented here are 7 T cell receptor beta chains from one specimen sequenced in a study of blood T cells in healthy people across ages. Alongside a J-beta primer mix, a sample-barcoded 5' primer served in a second PCR lasting 7 to 11 cycles. MiXCR, run by TCRdb on the 5' RACE reads, gives a single entry per CDR3 protein. Among about 1.7 million distinct CDR3 sequences, 28% were seen once, and the ten largest hold less than 9.5%. The sample was blood. The receptors shown here come from a woman aged 25 to 45 in good health.

This clonotype came up a few times. CDR3 loop: CASSVGEGNEQYF. CDR3 nucleotide sequence: TGTGCCAGCAGCGTAGGAGAAGGGAACGAGCAGTACTTC. The V call is TRBV9, the J call TRBJ2-7; D ambiguous. Germline-derived CDR1 and CDR2 are SGDLS and YYNGEE. V was shortened by 0 bases and J by 5 bases, with 9 bases between the two germline ends. The CDR3 contains 13 residues.

With regard to this clonotype: A much bigger clone sits one base away, suggesting this may be a read error. This chain uses TRBV20-1 with TRBJ2-1; 14 bases map to TRBD2. The germline gives CDR1 DFQATT, CDR2 SNEGSKA (reference sequence). The CDR3 is made up of 15 amino acids. The CDR3 region is CSAQKGLAGAGEQLF. CDR3 coding DNA: TGCAGTGCCCAGAAGGGACTAGCGGGAGCGGGTGAGCAGTTGTTC.

As regards this clonotype: A much larger clone is a single base away; this may be a read error. The genes are TRBV2 and TRBJ1-4, with 7 bases aligning to TRBD1. This CDR3 has 15 amino acids. V trimming: 8 bases; J trimming: 0 bases; junction bases outside the gene matches: 6. From germline, CDR1 is SNHLY and CDR2 FYNNEI. The CDR3 DNA reads TGTGCCAGCGGCCAAGGGACAGCAACTAATGAAAAACTGTTTTTT. Amino acids: CASGQGTATNEKLFF.

The gene calls are TRBV12-3 or TRBV12-4 and TRBJ1-2, with TRBD1 matching 12 bases. The V and J ends lost 7 bases and 6 bases, in that order; junction bases with no gene match: 6. This CDR3 contains 14 residues. CDR3 in DNA: TGTGCCAGCACCCGGGACAGGGGGCTTAATGGCTACACCTTC. It encodes CASTRDRGLNGYTF.

This clonotype appeared a few times. The genes are TRBV6-1 and TRBJ2-5; D might be TRBD1 (5 bases). Germline V gene lookup returns CDR1 MNHNS and CDR2 SASEGT. V lost 7 bases and J lost 3, with 9 bases in between. This CDR3 region has 12 residues. CDR3 protein: CASNDRKETQYF. The CDR3 region has the DNA TGTGCCAGCAATGACAGAAAAGAGACCCAGTACTTC.

Many counts were recorded for this clonotype. The V and J genes are TRBV29-1 and TRBJ2-5; D is unresolved. Per germline, CDR1 SQVTM and CDR2 ANQGSEA. This CDR3 has 11 amino acids. Trimming left V 7 bases short and J 5 bases short, with 11 bases between. The chain's CDR3 is CSAHLVETQYF. The CDR3 DNA sequence: TGCAGCGCTCACCTAGTGGAGACCCAGTACTTC.

The CDR3 reads CASSWGSAGTLNTEAFF. CDR3 coding DNA: TGCGCCAGCAGCTGGGGTTCGGCAGGGACCCTGAACACTGAAGCTTTCTTT. This rearrangement joins TRBV5-1 to TRBJ1-1; D is perhaps TRBD1 (5 bases). With 3 bases removed from V and 0 bases from J, the gap between germline ends came to 18 bases. The CDR3 spans 17 residues. Looked up from germline, CDR1 is SGHRS and CDR2 is YFSETQ. Looking up the rest from reference TRBV5-1 and TRBJ1-1 gives the full variable domain: KAGVTQTPRYLIKTRGQQVTLSCSPISGHRSVSWYQQTPGQGLQFLFEYFSETQRNKGNFPGRFSGRQFSNSRSEMNVSTLELGDSALYLCASSWGSAGTLNTEAFFGQGTRLTVV.